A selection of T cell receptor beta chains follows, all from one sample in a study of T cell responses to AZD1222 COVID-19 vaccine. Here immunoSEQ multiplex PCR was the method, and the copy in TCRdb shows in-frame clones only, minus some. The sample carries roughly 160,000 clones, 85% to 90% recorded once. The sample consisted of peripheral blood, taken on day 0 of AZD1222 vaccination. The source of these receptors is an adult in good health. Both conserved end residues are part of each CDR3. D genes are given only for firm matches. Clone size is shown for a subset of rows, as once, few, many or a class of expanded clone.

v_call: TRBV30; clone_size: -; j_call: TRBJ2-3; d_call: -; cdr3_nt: TGTGCCTGGAGTGTAGGACTTGTAAGCACAGATACGCAGTATTTT; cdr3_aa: CAWSVGLVSTDTQYF
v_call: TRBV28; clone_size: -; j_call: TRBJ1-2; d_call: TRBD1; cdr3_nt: TGTGCCAGCAGCGGAGGGGGCTTCACTAACTATGGCTACACCTTC; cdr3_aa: CASSGGGFTNYGYTF
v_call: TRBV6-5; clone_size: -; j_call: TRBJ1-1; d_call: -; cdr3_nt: TGTGCCAGCAGTTACGGGGTCCTCGTTGAAGCTTTCTTT; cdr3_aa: CASSYGVLVEAFF
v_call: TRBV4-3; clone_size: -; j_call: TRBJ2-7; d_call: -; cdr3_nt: TGCGCCAGCAGCCAAGAGTTAAGCGGCGAGCAGTACTTC; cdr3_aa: CASSQELSGEQYF
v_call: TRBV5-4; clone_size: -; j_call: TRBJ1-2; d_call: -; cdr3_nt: TGTGCCAGCAGCTTCCCCGACGCAGCTAACTATGGCTACACCTTC; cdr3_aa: CASSFPDAANYGYTF
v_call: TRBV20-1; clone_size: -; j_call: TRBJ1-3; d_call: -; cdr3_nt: TGCAGTGCTAGTGCCGGGCAACGGGACACCATATATTTT; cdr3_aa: CSASAGQRDTIYF
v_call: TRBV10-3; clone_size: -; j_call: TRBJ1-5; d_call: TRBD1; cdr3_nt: TGTGCCATCAGTGCAGGGGGGAATCAGCCCCAGCATTTT; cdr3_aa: CAISAGGNQPQHF
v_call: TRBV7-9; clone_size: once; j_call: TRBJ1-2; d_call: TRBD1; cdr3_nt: TGTGCCAGCACTCCGGGACAGGGCACGAGCGGCTATGGCTACACCTTC; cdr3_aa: CASTPGQGTSGYGYTF
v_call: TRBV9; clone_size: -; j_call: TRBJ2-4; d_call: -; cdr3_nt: TGTGCCAGCAGCGGCCGAGACGTCAGGGACATTCAGTACTTC; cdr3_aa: CASSGRDVRDIQYF
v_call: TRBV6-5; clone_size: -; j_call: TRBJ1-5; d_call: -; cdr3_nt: TGTGCCAGCACCACCGGGGGAGGTCGGCAGCCCCAGCATTTT; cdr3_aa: CASTTGGGRQPQHF
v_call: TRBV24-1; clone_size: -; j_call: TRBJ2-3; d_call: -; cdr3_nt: TGTGCCACCAGCGGGACTAGCACAGATACGCAGTATTTT; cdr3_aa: CATSGTSTDTQYF
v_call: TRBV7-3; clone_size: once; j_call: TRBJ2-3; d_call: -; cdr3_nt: TGTGCCAGCAGCTTACAGCAGGGACCCACAGATACGCAGTATTTT; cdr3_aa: CASSLQQGPTDTQYF
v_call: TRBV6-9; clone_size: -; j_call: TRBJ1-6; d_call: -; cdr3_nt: TGTGCCAGCAGTTACACACCCACTCTTAATTCACCCCTCCACTTT; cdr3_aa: CASSYTPTLNSPLHF